The clone carrying this TCR beta chain was observed a handful of times. What it binds is not known. The V gene's germline CDR1 is SGHVS and CDR2 FNYEAQ. V was shortened by 2 bases and J by 0 bases, with 11 bases between the two germline ends. CDR3 length equals 16 residues. This specimen belongs to a study of T cell repertoires in cytomegalovirus infection. TCRdb re-called the reads with MiXCR, one entry per CDR3 protein. Among about a million distinct CDR3 sequences listed, approximately 30% were seen once. Whole-study findings and limits: CMV carriers having the relevant HLA were flagged by cumulative public TCR beta family frequency.

The sequencing here drew on cultured CD8+ T cells from PBMCs, taken from culture after CMV antigen stimulation. The chain links TRBV7-6 to TRBJ2-1; unclear D gene. The TCR originated in a human donor in good health (CMV status not recorded). Some clones in this sample may be carry-over from other donors' samples. This CDR3 is CASSLPPASSYNEQFF. The CDR3 DNA is TGTGCCAGCAGCTTACCCCCGGCAAGCTCCTACAATGAGCAGTTCTTC. Full variable domain (outside the CDR3, taken from reference TRBV7-6 and TRBJ2-1): GAGVSQSPRYKVTKRGQDVALRCDPISGHVSLYWYRQALGQGPEFLTYFNYEAQQDKSGLPNDRFSAERPEGSISTLTIQRTEQRDSAMYRCASSLPPASSYNEQFFGPGTRLTVL.